The present TCR beta chain was sequenced within a study of CD8 T cells in ankylosing spondylitis. Regarding the study as a whole: Ankylosing spondylitis blood seemed to carry a telltale TCR beta motif made of several highly homologous variants. Reportedly, disease-linked clones are significantly enriched in ankylosing spondylitis patients' matched synovial fluid. CD8+ cells made up the disease-linked clones, which were relatively rare in peripheral blood.

Making the TCR beta libraries involved quantitative 5'-RACE with molecular barcodes. In TCRdb, the 5' RACE reads were re-called with MiXCR into one record per CDR3 protein. The sample contains around 770,000 distinct CDR3 sequences, about 10% of which appear only once. Germline V gene sequence: CDR1 SEHNR, CDR2 FQNEAQ (reference sequence). This CDR3 region has 15 residues. With 0 bases removed from V and 1 base from J, the gap between germline ends came to 9 bases. Remarks on this clonotype: Its antigen is not known. This clone may be a read error of a much larger clone one base away. The CDR3 does not close with the conserved phenylalanine or tryptophan, likely indicating a read error.

The V call is TRBV7-9, the J call TRBJ1-1; D is perhaps TRBD1 (5 bases). The specimen sequenced was blood, either unsorted or a sorted T cell fraction (not recorded which). The source is a male donor with ankylosing spondylitis. CDR3 nucleotides: TGTGCCAGCAGCTTAGCGCCCCAGGGGAACACTGAAGCTTTCATT. Translation: CASSLAPQGNTEAFI.